This record looks at one T cell receptor beta chain sequence and its context. V was pared by 6 bases and J by 4 bases, with 0 bases of the junction left unmatched. Per germline, CDR1 MNHEY and CDR2 SMNVEV (reference sequence). The CDR3 loop spans 13 amino acids. The TCR beta repertoire was assessed by survey-level immunoSEQ sequencing. Sequencing was performed with immunoSEQ multiplex PCR; in TCRdb, only in-frame clones are kept and a portion is missing. The repertoire holds tens of thousands of clones, with 93% as singletons. V usage is TRBV27 and J usage is TRBJ2-3; TRBD1 aligns across 11 bases. Specimen: PBMCs. The clonotype originates from a man aged 35-49 years with rheumatoid arthritis. CDR3 in DNA: TGTGCCAGCAGGGGACAGGGGGCAGATACGCAGTATTTT. Protein product: CASRGQGADTQYF.